The table lists the clone carrying this T cell receptor beta chain with a few counts. What it recognizes is unknown. The entry originates in a study of OX40 agonist ivuxolimab in advanced cancers. The overall study: Patients were treated with intravenous ivuxolimab, dosed at 0.01 to 10 mg/kg and infused every 2 weeks. Earlier treatment with anti-PD-1, anti-PD-L1 or anti-CTLA-4 was permitted, and roughly 40% had received some. Whole-study results and caveats: Part of the nonresponder group also had normalized T-cell clonal expansion that was low.

Method: immunoSEQ multiplex PCR; TCRdb's copy keeps in-frame clones and lacks some. This table has approximately 33,000 clones, around nine tenths appearing once. V shed 1 base and J shed 1 base, with 2 bases lying between them. Germline V gives CDR1 LNHNV, CDR2 YYDKDF (reference sequence). The CDR3 extends over 13 amino acids. The chain combines TRBV15 with TRBJ1-5; unclear D gene. The receptor was isolated from an adult with an advanced solid tumor such as melanoma, head and neck, liver or kidney cancer. Sequencing used CD4+ or CD8+ T cells sorted from blood, obtained in a trial of the OX40 agonist ivuxolimab. CDR3 in DNA: TGTGCCACCAGCAGAGGGAGCAATCAGCCCCAGCATTTT. Its translation: CATSRGSNQPQHF. Complete variable domain (other parts from reference TRBV15 and TRBJ1-5): DAMVIQNPRYQVTQFGKPVTLSCSQTLNHNVMYWYQQKSSQAPKLLFHYYDKDFNNEADTPDNFQSRRPNTSFCFLDIRSPGLGDTAMYLCATSRGSNQPQHFGDGTRLSIL.